Listed here are 5 T cell receptor beta chains from one sample, sequenced in a study of blood T cell repertoires in COVID-19. The assay was immunoSEQ multiplex PCR, and TCRdb's table has in-frame clones only and misses some. The sample records hundreds of thousands of clones, over 70% being singletons. Sequencing used peripheral blood. The receptors were sampled from a woman in her fifties or sixties with COVID-19, enrolled during active disease.

The rearrangement uses TRBV3-1 (or the pseudogene TRBV3-2) and TRBJ2-3; TRBD2 might be the D (6 bases). There are 17 residues in the CDR3. The V end lost 3 bases, the J end lost 0 bases, and 16 bases lay between the germline ends. Germline CDR1 reads LGHDT; CDR2 reads YNNKEL (reference sequence). The CDR3 DNA follows: TGTGCCAGCAGCCACTTGCCCGGCGGGAAGAGCACAGATACGCAGTATTTT. Translated: CASSHLPGGKSTDTQYF.

This sequence joins TRBV5-1 and TRBJ2-2, with 10 bases lining up with TRBD2. The CDR3 runs to 15 residues. J was trimmed by 4 bases and V by 3 bases; bases with no gene match: 3. Looked up from germline, CDR1 is SGHRS and CDR2 is YFSETQ. CDR3 residues: CASSSPSGSTGELFF. The CDR3 nucleotides are TGCGCCAGCAGCTCTCCTAGCGGGAGCACCGGGGAGCTGTTTTTT.

The chain combines TRBV5-5 with TRBJ1-5; D might be TRBD1 (5 bases). Germline values: CDR1 SGHKS, CDR2 YYEKEE (reference sequence). The V and J ends lost 4 bases and 2 bases respectively, with 16 bases between them. This CDR3 has 16 amino acids. CDR3 amino acids: CASSTGGMGGNQPQHF. The CDR3 DNA follows: TGTGCCAGCAGCACGGGGGGGATGGGTGGCAATCAGCCCCAGCATTTT.

This chain's CDR3 is CASSIADRNYEQYF. The DNA for the CDR3 is TGTGCCAGTAGTATTGCGGACAGGAACTACGAGCAGTACTTC. The chain combines TRBV19 with TRBJ2-7, with 7 bases matching TRBD1. In germline, CDR1 is LNHDA, CDR2 SQIVND (reference sequence). The ends lost 3 bases at V and 3 bases at J; junction bases unmatched: 5. There are 14 residues in the CDR3.

The gene calls are TRBV3-1 (or the pseudogene TRBV3-2) and TRBJ1-2, with 8 positions matching TRBD1. V shed 4 bases, J shed 8 bases, and the junction held 6 bases outside the gene matches. Germline CDR1 and CDR2: LGHDT and YNNKEL (reference sequence). This CDR3 contains 13 residues. As DNA, the CDR3 is TGTGCCAGCAGCCCCCGGACAGGGAGGGGCTACACCTTC. Translation gives CASSPRTGRGYTF.